One T cell receptor beta chain is described in this entry. The antigen is not known. The length of the CDR3 is 12 residues. Germline values: CDR1 SQVTM, CDR2 ANQGSEA. V was cut by 7 bases and J by 0 bases, with 7 bases left in between. This sample was included in a study of T cell responses to AZD1222 COVID-19 vaccine. Study-level findings and limits: There were vaccine-associated CD4 TCRs across spike, dominant at 160-218 and 743-854. Donors were chiefly white British, with a greater number of females, and clonal diversity was perhaps underestimated.

Using immunoSEQ multiplex PCR, the repertoire was profiled, and TCRdb retains in-frame clones only, with some absent. The repertoire consists of more than 150,000 clones, with approximately 90% occurring once and the leading ten covering roughly 0.99%. This specimen was peripheral blood, taken on day 0 of AZD1222 vaccination. The sequence came from an adult in good health. The chain employs TRBV29-1 and TRBJ2-1; D unclear. The CDR3 DNA reads TGCAGCGCCACGAGCTCCTACAATGAGCAGTTCTTC. Its protein product is CSATSSYNEQFF.